The rows below give T cell receptor beta chains drawn from one sample of a study of blood T cell repertoires in COVID-19. TCRdb keeps only in-frame clones here, not all; method: immunoSEQ multiplex PCR. The data contain hundreds of thousands of clones, around 89% of them singletons. The sample consisted of peripheral blood. These receptors were taken from a woman younger than 45 with COVID-19, enrolled during active disease. The CDR3 runs from the conserved cysteine through the conserved F or W. The order of the fields is clone size, V gene, CDR3 length, D gene, J gene, CDR3 DNA, CDR3 protein. The D gene is left open where the match is weak. Clone size is not always given. Where it is, it says once, few, many or a class for expanded clones.

clone_size: once
v_call: TRBV14
cdr3_length: 15
d_call: TRBD1
j_call: TRBJ1-1
cdr3_nt: TGTGCCAGCAGCCGTAGTGGAGACAGGGCCACTGAAGCTTTCTTT
cdr3_aa: CASSRSGDRATEAFF

clone_size: few
v_call: TRBV7-9
cdr3_length: 16
d_call: TRBD2
j_call: TRBJ2-5
cdr3_nt: TGTGCCAGCAGCCTAACGCCGACTAGCGCCGGGGAGACCCAGTACTTC
cdr3_aa: CASSLTPTSAGETQYF

clone_size: NA
v_call: TRBV9
cdr3_length: 14
d_call: NA
j_call: TRBJ2-3
cdr3_nt: TGTGCCAGCAGCCTCACTCTAACCACAGATACGCAGTATTTT
cdr3_aa: CASSLTLTTDTQYF

clone_size: NA
v_call: TRBV5-4
cdr3_length: 16
d_call: TRBD2
j_call: TRBJ2-1
cdr3_nt: TGTGCCAGCAGCCCCGGGACTAGCGGGACATACAATGAGCAGTTCTTC
cdr3_aa: CASSPGTSGTYNEQFF

clone_size: NA
v_call: TRBV5-1
cdr3_length: 14
d_call: NA
j_call: TRBJ2-7
cdr3_nt: TGCGCCAGCAGCTTTGGGGGACGGGAGCGGGAGCAGTACTTC
cdr3_aa: CASSFGGREREQYF

clone_size: many
v_call: TRBV15
cdr3_length: 19
d_call: NA
j_call: TRBJ2-5
cdr3_nt: TGTGCCACCAGCACCATGGAAGACTCGCGGCAGGGGTTGCGAGAGACCCAGTACTTC
cdr3_aa: CATSTMEDSRQGLRETQYF

clone_size: NA
v_call: TRBV27
cdr3_length: 13
d_call: TRBD1
j_call: TRBJ1-2
cdr3_nt: TGTGCCAGCGGGTACGGACAGGCCTATGGCTACACCTTC
cdr3_aa: CASGYGQAYGYTF

clone_size: NA
v_call: TRBV6-5
cdr3_length: 14
d_call: NA
j_call: TRBJ1-5
cdr3_nt: TGTGCCAGCATTCTCCACCGGGAGGCAGGGCCCCAGCATTTT
cdr3_aa: CASILHREAGPQHF

clone_size: NA
v_call: TRBV7-9
cdr3_length: 12
d_call: TRBD2
j_call: TRBJ2-1
cdr3_nt: TGTGCCAGCAGCCGGGGGGGTGGTGAGCAGTTCTTC
cdr3_aa: CASSRGGGEQFF

clone_size: NA
v_call: TRBV4-3
cdr3_length: 15
d_call: TRBD2
j_call: TRBJ2-5
cdr3_nt: TGCGCCAGCAGCCCTGGACTAGCGGCCCAAGAGACCCAGTACTTC
cdr3_aa: CASSPGLAAQETQYF

clone_size: NA
v_call: TRBV29-1
cdr3_length: 13
d_call: NA
j_call: TRBJ2-3
cdr3_nt: TGCAGCGTTGGACACCCGTTCACAGATACGCAGTATTTT
cdr3_aa: CSVGHPFTDTQYF

clone_size: NA
v_call: TRBV28
cdr3_length: 16
d_call: TRBD1
j_call: TRBJ2-5
cdr3_nt: TGTGCCAGCAGTACCCTAGGACAGGGGGCAGGAGAGACCCAGTACTTC
cdr3_aa: CASSTLGQGAGETQYF

clone_size: NA
v_call: TRBV7-2
cdr3_length: 16
d_call: TRBD1
j_call: TRBJ1-1
cdr3_nt: TGTGCCAGCAGCTTATCTCCCCCCGGGACAGAGACTGAAGCTTTCTTT
cdr3_aa: CASSLSPPGTETEAFF

clone_size: NA
v_call: TRBV27
cdr3_length: 13
d_call: TRBD1
j_call: TRBJ1-5
cdr3_nt: TGTGCCAGCAGCACGACAGGGAATCAGCCCCAGCATTTT
cdr3_aa: CASSTTGNQPQHF

clone_size: NA
v_call: TRBV14
cdr3_length: 16
d_call: TRBD1
j_call: TRBJ1-1
cdr3_nt: TGTGCCAGCAGCCATACAGGGGGCAGGGGGCGGACTGAAGCTTTCTTT
cdr3_aa: CASSHTGGRGRTEAFF

clone_size: NA
v_call: TRBV5-1
cdr3_length: 17
d_call: NA
j_call: TRBJ2-2
cdr3_nt: TGCGCCAGCACGATTGGTCAGAGGGCCGGGTTCACCGGGGAGCTGTTTTTT
cdr3_aa: CASTIGQRAGFTGELFF

clone_size: NA
v_call: TRBV10-2
cdr3_length: 15
d_call: TRBD2
j_call: TRBJ2-1
cdr3_nt: TGCGCCAGCAGCCAGGGACTAGCGGTATACAATGAGCAGTTCTTC
cdr3_aa: CASSQGLAVYNEQFF

clone_size: NA
v_call: TRBV23-1
cdr3_length: 14
d_call: NA
j_call: TRBJ2-3
cdr3_nt: TGCGCCAGCAGCCCACCGACAGGGAGGGATACGCAGTATTTT
cdr3_aa: CASSPPTGRDTQYF

clone_size: NA
v_call: TRBV4-1
cdr3_length: 17
d_call: NA
j_call: TRBJ2-1
cdr3_nt: TGCGCCAGCAGCCCACCACCGGGACAAAGCTCCTACAATGAGCAGTTCTTC
cdr3_aa: CASSPPPGQSSYNEQFF

clone_size: NA
v_call: TRBV6-2/TRBV6-3
cdr3_length: 12
d_call: NA
j_call: TRBJ1-5
cdr3_nt: TGTGCCAGCAGACCTCCTAATCAGCCCCAGCATTTT
cdr3_aa: CASRPPNQPQHF

clone_size: NA
v_call: TRBV29-1
cdr3_length: 14
d_call: TRBD2
j_call: TRBJ2-2
cdr3_nt: TGCAGCGTTCTACTAGCGTCGAACACCGGGGAGCTGTTTTTT
cdr3_aa: CSVLLASNTGELFF

clone_size: NA
v_call: TRBV7-2
cdr3_length: 16
d_call: NA
j_call: TRBJ2-1
cdr3_nt: NA
cdr3_aa: CASSLAFGAAGGEQFF

clone_size: few
v_call: TRBV7-8
cdr3_length: 18
d_call: TRBD2
j_call: TRBJ2-4
cdr3_nt: TGTGCCAGCAGCTTAGATAGCGGGAGGGCTGAGGCCAAAAACATTCAGTACTTC
cdr3_aa: CASSLDSGRAEAKNIQYF

clone_size: NA
v_call: TRBV5-5
cdr3_length: 14
d_call: NA
j_call: TRBJ1-1
cdr3_nt: TGTGCCAGCAGCTTGCAGGGGCAGGGCACTGAAGCTTTCTTT
cdr3_aa: CASSLQGQGTEAFF

clone_size: NA
v_call: TRBV11-3
cdr3_length: 15
d_call: NA
j_call: TRBJ2-5
cdr3_nt: TGTGCCAGCAGCTTACGGAGGGTCGGTGCGTGGACCCAGTACTTC
cdr3_aa: CASSLRRVGAWTQYF

clone_size: NA
v_call: TRBV19
cdr3_length: 15
d_call: TRBD1
j_call: TRBJ1-5
cdr3_nt: TGTGCCAGTAGTAGAGAGGGGGCATTCAATCAGCCCCAGCATTTT
cdr3_aa: CASSREGAFNQPQHF

clone_size: NA
v_call: TRBV7-9
cdr3_length: 13
d_call: NA
j_call: TRBJ1-2
cdr3_nt: TGTGCCAGCAGCTTATCAGGGGTTGATGGCTACACCTTC
cdr3_aa: CASSLSGVDGYTF

clone_size: NA
v_call: TRBV7-9
cdr3_length: 17
d_call: NA
j_call: TRBJ1-2
cdr3_nt: TGTGCCAGCAGCCCCTGGGTATGGACAGCTACTAACTATGGCTACACCTTC
cdr3_aa: CASSPWVWTATNYGYTF

clone_size: NA
v_call: TRBV7-2
cdr3_length: 14
d_call: NA
j_call: TRBJ1-1
cdr3_nt: TGTGCCAGCAGCTTAGGACAGGTGAACACTGAAGCTTTCTTT
cdr3_aa: CASSLGQVNTEAFF

clone_size: once
v_call: TRBV7-9
cdr3_length: 15
d_call: NA
j_call: TRBJ1-6
cdr3_nt: TGTGCCAGCAGCTTGCAGGGGCGCTTTAGTTCACCCCTCCACTTT
cdr3_aa: CASSLQGRFSSPLHF

clone_size: NA
v_call: TRBV11-3
cdr3_length: 14
d_call: TRBD1
j_call: TRBJ2-4
cdr3_nt: TGTGCCAGCAGCCAGGGGGAATTAAAAAACATTCAGTACTTC
cdr3_aa: CASSQGELKNIQYF

clone_size: NA
v_call: TRBV4-1
cdr3_length: 14
d_call: TRBD2
j_call: TRBJ2-3
cdr3_nt: TGCGCCAGCAGCCAAGCAGCGGGGGAAGATACGCAGTATTTT
cdr3_aa: CASSQAAGEDTQYF

clone_size: NA
v_call: TRBV11-2
cdr3_length: 13
d_call: NA
j_call: TRBJ2-1
cdr3_nt: TGTGCCAGCAGCTTAGTTCTGGCCAATGAGCAGTTCTTC
cdr3_aa: CASSLVLANEQFF

clone_size: NA
v_call: TRBV9
cdr3_length: 14
d_call: NA
j_call: TRBJ2-1
cdr3_nt: TGTGCCAGCAGCGTAGAACTCTCCTACAATGAGCAGTTCTTC
cdr3_aa: CASSVELSYNEQFF

clone_size: NA
v_call: TRBV6-5
cdr3_length: 14
d_call: TRBD1
j_call: TRBJ1-2
cdr3_nt: TGTGCCAGCAGCCCCTCGGACAGGGACTATGGCTACACCTTC
cdr3_aa: CASSPSDRDYGYTF

clone_size: NA
v_call: TRBV5-1
cdr3_length: 14
d_call: NA
j_call: TRBJ2-1
cdr3_nt: TGCGCCAGCAGCTTTGCGGTATCCTACAATGAGCAGTTCTTC
cdr3_aa: CASSFAVSYNEQFF

clone_size: once
v_call: TRBV6-5
cdr3_length: 15
d_call: NA
j_call: TRBJ1-5
cdr3_nt: TGTGCCAGCAGTTCCGGGAAACAAGGCAATCAGCCCCAGCATTTT
cdr3_aa: CASSSGKQGNQPQHF

clone_size: NA
v_call: TRBV5-4
cdr3_length: 11
d_call: NA
j_call: TRBJ2-5
cdr3_nt: TGTGCCAGCAGCACACAAGAGACCCAGTACTTC
cdr3_aa: CASSTQETQYF

clone_size: NA
v_call: TRBV5-1
cdr3_length: 14
d_call: NA
j_call: TRBJ1-1
cdr3_nt: TGCGCCAGCAGCGAAAACCCCCACACAAAAGAAGCTTTCTTT
cdr3_aa: CASSENPHTKEAFF

clone_size: once
v_call: TRBV19
cdr3_length: 14
d_call: NA
j_call: TRBJ2-3
cdr3_nt: TGTGCCAGTAGCCTGGGAGGGGGAAGAGATACGCAGTATTTT
cdr3_aa: CASSLGGGRDTQYF

clone_size: NA
v_call: TRBV7-2
cdr3_length: 15
d_call: TRBD1
j_call: TRBJ2-3
cdr3_nt: TGTGCCAGCAGCTCATCGGGACAGATTGCAGATACGCAGTATTTT
cdr3_aa: CASSSSGQIADTQYF

clone_size: NA
v_call: TRBV7-9
cdr3_length: 12
d_call: NA
j_call: TRBJ1-1
cdr3_nt: TGTGCCAGCAGACTACAGAACACTGAAGCTTTCTTT
cdr3_aa: CASRLQNTEAFF

clone_size: NA
v_call: TRBV6-2/TRBV6-3
cdr3_length: 16
d_call: TRBD2
j_call: TRBJ2-1
cdr3_nt: TGTGCCAGCAGTTACTCATCTAGCGGCATAAACAATGAGCAGTTCTTC
cdr3_aa: CASSYSSSGINNEQFF

clone_size: NA
v_call: TRBV29-1
cdr3_length: 15
d_call: NA
j_call: TRBJ1-1
cdr3_nt: TGCAGCGTTGAACTGACATCGGGGGGCGAGACTGAAGCTTTCTTT
cdr3_aa: CSVELTSGGETEAFF

clone_size: NA
v_call: TRBV25-1
cdr3_length: 15
d_call: TRBD2
j_call: TRBJ2-5
cdr3_nt: TGTGCCAGCAGCCCGGGACTAGCGGCTCAAGAGACCCAGTACTTC
cdr3_aa: CASSPGLAAQETQYF

clone_size: NA
v_call: TRBV3-1/TRBV3-2
cdr3_length: 18
d_call: NA
j_call: TRBJ2-3
cdr3_nt: TGTGCCAGCAGCCTTCCGACAGCCGGGACAACGGGGGGTGATACGCAGTATTTT
cdr3_aa: CASSLPTAGTTGGDTQYF

clone_size: NA
v_call: TRBV25-1
cdr3_length: 16
d_call: NA
j_call: TRBJ1-2
cdr3_nt: TGTGCCAGCAGTGAATATTGGGCAGGGGTAGGGTATGGCTACACCTTC
cdr3_aa: CASSEYWAGVGYGYTF

clone_size: NA
v_call: TRBV11-2
cdr3_length: 15
d_call: NA
j_call: TRBJ1-4
cdr3_nt: TGTGCCAGCAGCTTAGGAGTTGCAACTAATGAAAAACTGTTTTTT
cdr3_aa: CASSLGVATNEKLFF

clone_size: once
v_call: TRBV29-1
cdr3_length: 13
d_call: NA
j_call: TRBJ2-1
cdr3_nt: TGCAGCGTTGAATTGGTACAGTACAATGAGCAGTTCTTC
cdr3_aa: CSVELVQYNEQFF

clone_size: NA
v_call: TRBV28
cdr3_length: 17
d_call: NA
j_call: TRBJ1-3
cdr3_nt: TGTGCCAGCAGTTTAACCCCCGTCTTATTAGCTGGAAACACCATATATTTT
cdr3_aa: CASSLTPVLLAGNTIYF

clone_size: NA
v_call: TRBV4-2
cdr3_length: 15
d_call: NA
j_call: TRBJ2-1
cdr3_nt: TGTGCCAGCAGCCAAGGGGTGGGCTTAACACGTGAGCAGTTCTTC
cdr3_aa: CASSQGVGLTREQFF

clone_size: NA
v_call: TRBV6-6
cdr3_length: 13
d_call: TRBD1
j_call: TRBJ1-2
cdr3_nt: TGTGCCAGCAGCCTGGACAGGGGTGATGGCTACACCTTC
cdr3_aa: CASSLDRGDGYTF

clone_size: few
v_call: TRBV5-1
cdr3_length: 16
d_call: NA
j_call: TRBJ2-3
cdr3_nt: TGCGCCAGCAGCTTGTGGGGGGACCCACAAGCAGATACGCAGTATTTT
cdr3_aa: CASSLWGDPQADTQYF

clone_size: NA
v_call: TRBV2
cdr3_length: 15
d_call: NA
j_call: TRBJ1-6
cdr3_nt: TGTGCCAGCAGTGAAGGGACACACGAAAATTCACCCCTCCACTTT
cdr3_aa: CASSEGTHENSPLHF